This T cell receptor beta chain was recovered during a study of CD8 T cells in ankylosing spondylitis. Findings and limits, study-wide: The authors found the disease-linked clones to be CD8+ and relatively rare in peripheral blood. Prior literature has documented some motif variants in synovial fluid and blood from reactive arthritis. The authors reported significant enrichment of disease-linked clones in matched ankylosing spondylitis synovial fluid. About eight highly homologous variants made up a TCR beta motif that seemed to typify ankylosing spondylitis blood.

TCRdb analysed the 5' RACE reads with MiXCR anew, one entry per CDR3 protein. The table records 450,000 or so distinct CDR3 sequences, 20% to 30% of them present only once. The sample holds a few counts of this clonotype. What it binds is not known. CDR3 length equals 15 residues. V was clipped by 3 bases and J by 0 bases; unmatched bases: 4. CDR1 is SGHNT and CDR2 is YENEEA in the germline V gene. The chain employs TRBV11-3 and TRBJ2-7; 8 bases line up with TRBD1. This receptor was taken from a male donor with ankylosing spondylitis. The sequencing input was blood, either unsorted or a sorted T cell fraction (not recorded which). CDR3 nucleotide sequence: TGTGCCAGCAGCTTTGGACAGGGTTTCTCCTACGAGCAGTACTTC. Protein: CASSFGQGFSYEQYF.